Reported below is one TCR beta chain. Its specificity is not known. This specimen belongs to a study of cytomegalovirus exposure and HLA in healthy donors. Study results and limitations: High specificity and sensitivity for cytomegalovirus status were reported for the classifier.

Germline CDR1 SGHDN, CDR2 FVKESK. V was pared by 5 bases and J by 1 base, with 5 bases of the junction left unmatched. The CDR3 has 18 amino acids. Profiling relied on immunoSEQ multiplex PCR, and the TCRdb table lists in-frame clones only, not all of them. The sample lists some 120,000 clones, 88% occurring once. The receptor comes from a man aged 30 to 39 in good health and CMV-seronegative. The chain combines TRBV14 with TRBJ2-1; 16 positions match TRBD2. Sequenced input: PBMCs. In nucleotides, the CDR3 is TGTGCCAGCAGCTCGGGACTAGCGGGAGGGCCGTCCTACAATGAGCAGTTCTTC. Residues: CASSSGLAGGPSYNEQFF.